This T cell receptor beta chain was found in a study of cytomegalovirus exposure and HLA in healthy donors. PCR amplification relied on 60 Vbeta primers (plus 13 Jbeta primers). Data came from immunoSEQ multiplex PCR; TCRdb stores just in-frame clones and leaves some out. The sample holds approximately 270,000 clones; 75% to 85% are singletons and the top ten take 0.3% to 0.35%. This CDR3 has 13 residues. V gave up 5 bases and J gave up 2 bases, with 7 bases separating them. From germline, CDR1 is SGHTA and CDR2 FQGTGA. The receptor comes from a girl aged 2 to 9 in good health and CMV-seronegative. The chain has TRBV7-3 and TRBJ2-4; no firm D call. Sequencing was performed on PBMCs. This CDR3 reads CASSADPKNIQYF. The CDR3 DNA reads TGTGCCAGCAGCGCAGATCCCAAAAACATTCAGTACTTC. Based on the CDR3 plus reference TRBV7-3 and TRBJ2-4, the full variable domain is GAGVSQTPSNKVTEKGKYVELRCDPISGHTALYWYRQSLGQGPEFLIYFQGTGAADDSGLPNDRFFAVRPEGSVSTLKIQRTERGDSAVYLCASSADPKNIQYFGAGTRLSVL.